This record looks at one T cell receptor (beta chain) sequence and its context. V was clipped by 9 bases and J by 6 bases; unmatched bases: 1. This CDR3 has 11 amino acids. Germline-derived CDR1 and CDR2 are SNHLY and FYNNEI. The source of the sample is a study of blood T cell repertoires in COVID-19. The protocol was immunoSEQ multiplex PCR, while the TCRdb copy is restricted to in-frame clones and leaves out a portion. The repertoire includes 130,000 to 150,000 clones, 88% of them detected once, and about 1.2% sits in the top ten. Sequencing used PBMCs or T cells enriched from blood (not recorded which). The origin of this receptor is a woman in her 30s with acute COVID-19. The chain has TRBV2 and TRBJ2-1; 8 bases are shared with TRBD1. CDR3 nucleotide sequence: TGTGCCAGGGGACAGGCCAATGAGCAGTTCTTC. Protein: CARGQANEQFF. Together with reference TRBV2 and TRBJ2-1, the CDR3 gives the full variable domain: EPEVTQTPSHQVTQMGQEVILRCVPISNHLYFYWYRQILGQKVEFLVSFYNNEISEKSEIFDDQFSVERPDGSNFTLKIRSTKLEDSAMYFCARGQANEQFFGPGTRLTVL.